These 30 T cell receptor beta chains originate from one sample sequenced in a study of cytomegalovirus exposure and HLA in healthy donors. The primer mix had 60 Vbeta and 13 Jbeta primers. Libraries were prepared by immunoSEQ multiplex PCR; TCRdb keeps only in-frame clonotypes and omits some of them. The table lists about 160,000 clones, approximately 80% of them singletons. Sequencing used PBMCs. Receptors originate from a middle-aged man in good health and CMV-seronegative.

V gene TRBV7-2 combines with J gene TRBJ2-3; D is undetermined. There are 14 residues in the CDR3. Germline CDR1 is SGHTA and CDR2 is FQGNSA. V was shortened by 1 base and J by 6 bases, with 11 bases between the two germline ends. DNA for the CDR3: TGTGCCAGCAGCTTAGGTAGTAGCCCGGATACGCAGTATTTT. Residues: CASSLGSSPDTQYF.

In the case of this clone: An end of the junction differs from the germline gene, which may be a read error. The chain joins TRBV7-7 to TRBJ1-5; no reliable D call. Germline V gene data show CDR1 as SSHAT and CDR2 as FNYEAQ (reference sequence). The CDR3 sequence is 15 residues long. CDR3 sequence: CASSPGRISNQPQHF. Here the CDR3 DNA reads TGTGCTAGCAGCCCCGGGAGGATAAGCAATCAGCCCCAGCATTTT.

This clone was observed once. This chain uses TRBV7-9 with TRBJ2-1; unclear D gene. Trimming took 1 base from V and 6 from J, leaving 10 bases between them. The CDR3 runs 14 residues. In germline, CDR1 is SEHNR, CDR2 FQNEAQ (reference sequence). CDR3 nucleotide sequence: TGTGCCAGCAGCTTAGTGGCCACCAGCAATGAGCAGTTCTTC. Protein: CASSLVATSNEQFF. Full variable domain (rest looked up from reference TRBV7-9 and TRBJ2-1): DTGVSQNPRHKITKRGQNVTFRCDPISEHNRLYWYRQTLGQGPEFLTYFQNEAQLEKSRLLSDRFSAERPKGSFSTLEIQRTEQGDSAMYLCASSLVATSNEQFFGPGTRLTVL.

The CDR3 protein is CASRVDRVNQPQHF. DNA of the CDR3: TGTGCCAGCAGGGTAGACAGGGTCAATCAGCCCCAGCATTTT. The chain couples TRBV6-1 to TRBJ1-5, with TRBD1 identical over 7 bases. This CDR3 is 14 amino acids long. CDR1 MNHNS and CDR2 SASEGT come from the germline V gene. After removal of 6 bases from V and 3 bases from J, the junction contained 5 bases not matched to a gene.

DNA of the CDR3: TGTGCCAGCAGCCTTGAAGGGGGACAGGGTGCTGGCGGGGAGCTGTTTTTT. Protein: CASSLEGGQGAGGELFF. The chain links TRBV7-2 to TRBJ2-2; 9 positions match TRBD1. This CDR3 is built from 17 residues. The trim removed 5 bases at V and 7 bases at J, leaving 14 bases unmatched. Germline values: CDR1 SGHTA, CDR2 FQGNSA. Together with reference TRBV7-2 and TRBJ2-2, the CDR3 gives the full variable domain: GAGVSQSPSNKVTEKGKDVELRCDPISGHTALYWYRQSLGQGLEFLIYFQGNSAPDKSGLPSDRFSAERTGGSVSTLTIQRTQQEDSAVYLCASSLEGGQGAGGELFFGEGSRLTVL.

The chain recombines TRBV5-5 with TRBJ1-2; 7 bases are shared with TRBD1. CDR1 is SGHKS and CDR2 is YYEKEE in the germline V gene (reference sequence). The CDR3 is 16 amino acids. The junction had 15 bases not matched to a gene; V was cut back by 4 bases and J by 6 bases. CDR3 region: CASSQLDSRGENGYTF. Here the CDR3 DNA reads TGTGCCAGCAGCCAGTTAGATTCCAGGGGGGAGAATGGCTACACCTTC.

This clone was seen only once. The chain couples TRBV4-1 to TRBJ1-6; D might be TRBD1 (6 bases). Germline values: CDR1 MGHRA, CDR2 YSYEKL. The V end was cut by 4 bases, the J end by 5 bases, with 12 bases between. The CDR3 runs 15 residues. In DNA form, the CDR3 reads TGCGCCAGCAGCCTCTCACAGGGAGATAATTCACCCCTCCACTTT. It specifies CASSLSQGDNSPLHF.

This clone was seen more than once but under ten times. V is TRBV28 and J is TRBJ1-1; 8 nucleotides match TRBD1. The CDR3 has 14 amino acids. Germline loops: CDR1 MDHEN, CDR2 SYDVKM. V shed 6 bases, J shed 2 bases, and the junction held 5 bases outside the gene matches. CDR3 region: CASRHTGGNTEAFF. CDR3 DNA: TGTGCCAGCAGACATACAGGGGGTAACACTGAAGCTTTCTTT.

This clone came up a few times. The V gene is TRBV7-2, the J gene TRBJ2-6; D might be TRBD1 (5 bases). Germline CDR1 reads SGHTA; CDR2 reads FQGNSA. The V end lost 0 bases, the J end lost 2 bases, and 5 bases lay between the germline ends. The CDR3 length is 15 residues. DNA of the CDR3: TGTGCCAGCAGCTTAGCCAGGGCTGGGGCCAACGTCCTGACTTTC. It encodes CASSLARAGANVLTF.

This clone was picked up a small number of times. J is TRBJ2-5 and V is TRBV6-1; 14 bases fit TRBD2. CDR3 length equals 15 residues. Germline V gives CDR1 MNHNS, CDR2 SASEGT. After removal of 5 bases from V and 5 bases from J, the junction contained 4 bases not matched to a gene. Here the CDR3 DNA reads TGTGCCAGCAGTAGACTAGCGGGGGGGATGGAGACCCAGTACTTC. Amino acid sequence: CASSRLAGGMETQYF.

As DNA, the CDR3 is TGTGCCAGCAGCAGAGGACAGGGGATCAATCAGCCCCAGCATTTT. It specifies CASSRGQGINQPQHF. The V gene is TRBV13, the J gene TRBJ1-5; 9 nucleotides line up with TRBD1. Losses at the gene ends were 5 bases for V and 3 bases for J; bases not matched to a gene: 5. The CDR3 loop spans 15 amino acids. From germline, CDR1 is PRHDT and CDR2 FYEKMQ (reference sequence).

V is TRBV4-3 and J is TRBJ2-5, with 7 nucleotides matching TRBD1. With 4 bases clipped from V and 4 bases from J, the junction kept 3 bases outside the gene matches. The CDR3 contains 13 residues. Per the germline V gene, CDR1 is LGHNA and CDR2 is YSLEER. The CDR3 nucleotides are TGCGCCAGCAGCCGGGCAGGGGGAGAGACCCAGTACTTC. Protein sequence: CASSRAGGETQYF.

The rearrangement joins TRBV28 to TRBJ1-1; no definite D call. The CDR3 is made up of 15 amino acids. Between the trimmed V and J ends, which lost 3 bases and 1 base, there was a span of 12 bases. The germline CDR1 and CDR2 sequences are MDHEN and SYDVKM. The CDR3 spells CASSFVEIPNTEAFF. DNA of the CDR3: TGTGCCAGCAGTTTTGTAGAGATACCGAACACTGAAGCTTTCTTT.

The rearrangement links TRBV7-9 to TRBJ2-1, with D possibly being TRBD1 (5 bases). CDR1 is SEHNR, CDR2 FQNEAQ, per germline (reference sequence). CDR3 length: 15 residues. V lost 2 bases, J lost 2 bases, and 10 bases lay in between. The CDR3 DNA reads TGTGCCAGCAGCTTAAGTCAGGGCCCCTACAATGAGCAGTTCTTC. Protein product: CASSLSQGPYNEQFF.

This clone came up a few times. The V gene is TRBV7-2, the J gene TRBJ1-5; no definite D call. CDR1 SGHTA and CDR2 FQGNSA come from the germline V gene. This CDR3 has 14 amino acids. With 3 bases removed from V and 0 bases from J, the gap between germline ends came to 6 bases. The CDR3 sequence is CASSFQNSNQPQHF. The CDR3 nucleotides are TGTGCCAGCAGCTTTCAGAATAGCAATCAGCCCCAGCATTTT. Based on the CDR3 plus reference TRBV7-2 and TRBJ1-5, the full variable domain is GAGVSQSPSNKVTEKGKDVELRCDPISGHTALYWYRQSLGQGLEFLIYFQGNSAPDKSGLPSDRFSAERTGGSVSTLTIQRTQQEDSAVYLCASSFQNSNQPQHFGDGTRLSIL.

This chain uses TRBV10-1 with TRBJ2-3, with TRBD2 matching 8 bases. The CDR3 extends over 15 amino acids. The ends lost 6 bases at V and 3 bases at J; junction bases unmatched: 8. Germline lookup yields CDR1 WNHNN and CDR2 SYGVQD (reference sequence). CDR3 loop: CASSDSGERTDTQYF. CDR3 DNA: TGCGCCAGCAGCGATAGCGGGGAGAGGACAGATACGCAGTATTTT.

The CDR3 protein is CASRERGSGELFF. CDR3 sequence (DNA): TGTGCCAGCAGGGAGCGGGGTAGCGGGGAGCTGTTTTTT. The chain links TRBV28 to TRBJ2-2; 7 bases are a match to TRBD2. This CDR3 region has 13 residues. Germline V gene sequence: CDR1 MDHEN, CDR2 SYDVKM. Trimming at V came to 6 bases and at J to 7 bases, leaving 5 bases not matched to a gene.

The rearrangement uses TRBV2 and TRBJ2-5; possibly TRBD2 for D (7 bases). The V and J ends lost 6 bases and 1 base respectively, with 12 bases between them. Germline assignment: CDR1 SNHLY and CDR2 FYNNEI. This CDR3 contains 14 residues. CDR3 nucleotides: TGTGCCAGCAGACTCCGGGGGGCCCAAGAGACCCAGTACTTC. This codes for CASRLRGAQETQYF.

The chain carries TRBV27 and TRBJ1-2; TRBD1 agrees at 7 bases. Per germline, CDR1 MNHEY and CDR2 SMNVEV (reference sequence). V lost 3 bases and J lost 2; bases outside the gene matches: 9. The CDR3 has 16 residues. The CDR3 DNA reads TGTGCCAGCAGTTTTGGCTTCCCGGGACAGAACTATGGCTACACCTTC. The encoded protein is CASSFGFPGQNYGYTF.

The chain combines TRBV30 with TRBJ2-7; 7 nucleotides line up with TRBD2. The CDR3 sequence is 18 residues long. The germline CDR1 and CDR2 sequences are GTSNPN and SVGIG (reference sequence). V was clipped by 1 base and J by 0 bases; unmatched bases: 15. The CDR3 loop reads CAWSGGGGSRTSSYEQYF. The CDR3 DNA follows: TGTGCCTGGAGTGGTGGGGGGGGGAGCAGGACCTCCTCCTACGAGCAGTACTTC.

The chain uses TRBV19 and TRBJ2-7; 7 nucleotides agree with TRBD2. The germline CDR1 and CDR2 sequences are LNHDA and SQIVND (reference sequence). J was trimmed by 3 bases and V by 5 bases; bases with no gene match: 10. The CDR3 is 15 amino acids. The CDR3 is CASSLVSSGRYEQYF. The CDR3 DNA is TGTGCCAGTAGTTTAGTGTCTAGCGGTCGCTACGAGCAGTACTTC.

DNA for the CDR3: TGCGCCAGCAGCCGAAGTGGGGGGTTCTCCTACGAGCAGTACTTC. This translates into CASSRSGGFSYEQYF. The chain is built from TRBV4-1 and TRBJ2-7, with D maybe TRBD2 (6 bases). Germline V gene lookup returns CDR1 MGHRA and CDR2 YSYEKL. CDR3 size: 15 residues. Trimming pared 4 bases from V and 0 bases from J, leaving 13 bases between.

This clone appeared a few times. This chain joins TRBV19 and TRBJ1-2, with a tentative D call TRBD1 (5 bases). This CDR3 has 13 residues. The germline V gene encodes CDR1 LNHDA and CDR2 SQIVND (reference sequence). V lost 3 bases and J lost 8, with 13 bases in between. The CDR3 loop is CASSMGGTQGYTF. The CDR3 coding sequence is TGTGCCAGTAGTATGGGAGGGACGCAAGGCTACACCTTC.

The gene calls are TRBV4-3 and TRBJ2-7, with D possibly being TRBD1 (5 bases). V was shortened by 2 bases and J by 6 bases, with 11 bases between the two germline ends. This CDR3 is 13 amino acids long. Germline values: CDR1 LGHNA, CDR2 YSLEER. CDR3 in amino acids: CASSQLGAGEQYF. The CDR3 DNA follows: TGCGCCAGCAGCCAACTTGGGGCCGGCGAGCAGTACTTC.

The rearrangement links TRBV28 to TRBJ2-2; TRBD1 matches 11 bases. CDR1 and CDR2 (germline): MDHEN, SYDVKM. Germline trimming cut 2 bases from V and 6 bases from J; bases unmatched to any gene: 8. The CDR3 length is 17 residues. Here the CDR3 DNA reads TGTGCCAGCAGTTTAAGGAGGACAGGGGGCCTATCCGGGGAGCTGTTTTTT. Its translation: CASSLRRTGGLSGELFF.

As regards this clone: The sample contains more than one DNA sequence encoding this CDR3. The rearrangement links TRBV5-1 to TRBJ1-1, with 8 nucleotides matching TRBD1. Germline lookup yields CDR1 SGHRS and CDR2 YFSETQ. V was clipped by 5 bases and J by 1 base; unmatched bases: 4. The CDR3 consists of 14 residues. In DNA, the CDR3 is TGCGCCAGCAGTTTCGACAGGGGGAACACTGAAGCTTTCTTT. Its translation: CASSFDRGNTEAFF.

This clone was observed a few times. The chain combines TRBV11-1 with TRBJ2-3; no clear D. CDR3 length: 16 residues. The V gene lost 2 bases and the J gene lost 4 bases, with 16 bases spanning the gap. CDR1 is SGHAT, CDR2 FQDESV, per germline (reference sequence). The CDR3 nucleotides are TGTGCCAGCAGCTTAAATCTGGGCTCAGGCGCAGATACGCAGTATTTT. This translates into CASSLNLGSGADTQYF.

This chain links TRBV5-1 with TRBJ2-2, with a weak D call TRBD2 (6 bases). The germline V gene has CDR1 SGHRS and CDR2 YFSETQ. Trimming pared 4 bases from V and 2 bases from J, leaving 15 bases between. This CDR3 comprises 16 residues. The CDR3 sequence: CASSPLGGLNTGELFF. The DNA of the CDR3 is TGCGCCAGCAGCCCCCTGGGAGGTCTTAACACCGGGGAGCTGTTTTTT.

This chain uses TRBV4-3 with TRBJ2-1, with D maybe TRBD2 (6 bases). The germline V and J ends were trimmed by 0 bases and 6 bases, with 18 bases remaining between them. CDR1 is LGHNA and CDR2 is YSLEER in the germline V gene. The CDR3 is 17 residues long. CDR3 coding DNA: TGCGCCAGCAGCCAAGAAAGCCGACTGGCGGGGAGCAATGAGCAGTTCTTC. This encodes CASSQESRLAGSNEQFF.

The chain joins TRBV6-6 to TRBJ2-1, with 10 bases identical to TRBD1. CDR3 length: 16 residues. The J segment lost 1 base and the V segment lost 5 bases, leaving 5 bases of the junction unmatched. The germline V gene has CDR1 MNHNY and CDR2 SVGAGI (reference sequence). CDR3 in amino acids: CASSPRQGASYNEQFF. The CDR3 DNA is TGTGCCAGCAGTCCCCGACAGGGGGCATCCTACAATGAGCAGTTCTTC.